This is a list of T cell receptor beta chains from one sample in a study of CXCR3-negative and CXCR3-positive naive CD8 T cells. TCRdb reprocessed the 5' RACE reads and reports one entry per CDR3 protein, with no DNA. This sample lists about 43,000 distinct CDR3 sequences; its ten largest clones have approximately 12%. The sequencing input was memory CD8+ T cells from blood. These receptors all come from a human donor in good health. Some clones in this sample may be carry-over from other donors' samples. CDR3s include the opening cysteine and the closing phenylalanine or tryptophan. The order of the fields is J gene, V gene, clone size, CDR3 protein. Clone size appears in some rows only: once, few, many, or a class for an expanded clone.

j_gene: TRBJ2-7; v_gene: TRBV7-2; abundance: NA; CDR3aa: CASSLAWLGKQYF
j_gene: TRBJ2-7; v_gene: TRBV7-2; abundance: NA; CDR3aa: CASSLGPHEQYF
j_gene: TRBJ2-3; v_gene: TRBV23-1; abundance: NA; CDR3aa: CASSQVDRGNTDTQYF
j_gene: TRBJ1-1; v_gene: TRBV7-2; abundance: NA; CDR3aa: CPREGGPRAFF
j_gene: TRBJ2-1; v_gene: TRBV19; abundance: NA; CDR3aa: CASSISRGYNEQFF
j_gene: TRBJ2-7; v_gene: TRBV7-3; abundance: NA; CDR3aa: CASSFGPPSAYEQYF
j_gene: TRBJ2-2; v_gene: TRBV4-3; abundance: NA; CDR3aa: CASRQDGGELFF
j_gene: TRBJ2-7; v_gene: TRBV4-2; abundance: NA; CDR3aa: CASSQAGGGASYEQYF
j_gene: TRBJ2-2; v_gene: TRBV20-1; abundance: NA; CDR3aa: CSARGGARMSGELFF
j_gene: TRBJ1-6; v_gene: TRBV3-1; abundance: medium-sized; CDR3aa: CASSSLVVGDSPLHF
j_gene: TRBJ2-7; v_gene: TRBV5-6; abundance: NA; CDR3aa: CASSFPSETYEQYF
j_gene: TRBJ2-3; v_gene: TRBV29-1; abundance: NA; CDR3aa: CSVVRFGQGALTTDTQYF
j_gene: TRBJ1-5; v_gene: TRBV28; abundance: NA; CDR3aa: CASNRGGSNQPQHF
j_gene: TRBJ2-3; v_gene: TRBV4-1; abundance: NA; CDR3aa: CASSLYIAGVDDTQYF
j_gene: TRBJ1-1; v_gene: TRBV12-3/TRBV12-4; abundance: NA; CDR3aa: CASSPWGELNTEAFF
j_gene: TRBJ1-5; v_gene: TRBV27; abundance: NA; CDR3aa: CASSLRDTRQPQHF
j_gene: TRBJ1-6; v_gene: TRBV20-1; abundance: medium-sized; CDR3aa: CSASGRSYNSPLHF
j_gene: TRBJ1-2; v_gene: TRBV10-3; abundance: NA; CDR3aa: CAIVLGQGIGGYTF
j_gene: TRBJ2-3; v_gene: TRBV2; abundance: NA; CDR3aa: CASREAGYTDTQYF
j_gene: TRBJ1-1; v_gene: TRBV29-1; abundance: NA; CDR3aa: CSIKEVGTGDTGAFF
j_gene: TRBJ2-2; v_gene: TRBV5-4; abundance: NA; CDR3aa: CACRNSEGYTGELFF
j_gene: TRBJ1-2; v_gene: TRBV2; abundance: NA; CDR3aa: CASSEAFYRARIYGYTF
j_gene: TRBJ2-5; v_gene: TRBV6-5; abundance: NA; CDR3aa: CASSYPSTGRSAGTQYF
j_gene: TRBJ2-6; v_gene: TRBV5-4; abundance: NA; CDR3aa: CASSLKGQGGPGANVLTF
j_gene: TRBJ2-1; v_gene: TRBV7-6; abundance: NA; CDR3aa: CASSLTTGRSSYSEQFF
j_gene: TRBJ1-1; v_gene: TRBV12-3/TRBV12-4; abundance: NA; CDR3aa: CASSLELNTEAFF
j_gene: TRBJ2-7; v_gene: TRBV29-1; abundance: NA; CDR3aa: CSVLGGSGEQYF